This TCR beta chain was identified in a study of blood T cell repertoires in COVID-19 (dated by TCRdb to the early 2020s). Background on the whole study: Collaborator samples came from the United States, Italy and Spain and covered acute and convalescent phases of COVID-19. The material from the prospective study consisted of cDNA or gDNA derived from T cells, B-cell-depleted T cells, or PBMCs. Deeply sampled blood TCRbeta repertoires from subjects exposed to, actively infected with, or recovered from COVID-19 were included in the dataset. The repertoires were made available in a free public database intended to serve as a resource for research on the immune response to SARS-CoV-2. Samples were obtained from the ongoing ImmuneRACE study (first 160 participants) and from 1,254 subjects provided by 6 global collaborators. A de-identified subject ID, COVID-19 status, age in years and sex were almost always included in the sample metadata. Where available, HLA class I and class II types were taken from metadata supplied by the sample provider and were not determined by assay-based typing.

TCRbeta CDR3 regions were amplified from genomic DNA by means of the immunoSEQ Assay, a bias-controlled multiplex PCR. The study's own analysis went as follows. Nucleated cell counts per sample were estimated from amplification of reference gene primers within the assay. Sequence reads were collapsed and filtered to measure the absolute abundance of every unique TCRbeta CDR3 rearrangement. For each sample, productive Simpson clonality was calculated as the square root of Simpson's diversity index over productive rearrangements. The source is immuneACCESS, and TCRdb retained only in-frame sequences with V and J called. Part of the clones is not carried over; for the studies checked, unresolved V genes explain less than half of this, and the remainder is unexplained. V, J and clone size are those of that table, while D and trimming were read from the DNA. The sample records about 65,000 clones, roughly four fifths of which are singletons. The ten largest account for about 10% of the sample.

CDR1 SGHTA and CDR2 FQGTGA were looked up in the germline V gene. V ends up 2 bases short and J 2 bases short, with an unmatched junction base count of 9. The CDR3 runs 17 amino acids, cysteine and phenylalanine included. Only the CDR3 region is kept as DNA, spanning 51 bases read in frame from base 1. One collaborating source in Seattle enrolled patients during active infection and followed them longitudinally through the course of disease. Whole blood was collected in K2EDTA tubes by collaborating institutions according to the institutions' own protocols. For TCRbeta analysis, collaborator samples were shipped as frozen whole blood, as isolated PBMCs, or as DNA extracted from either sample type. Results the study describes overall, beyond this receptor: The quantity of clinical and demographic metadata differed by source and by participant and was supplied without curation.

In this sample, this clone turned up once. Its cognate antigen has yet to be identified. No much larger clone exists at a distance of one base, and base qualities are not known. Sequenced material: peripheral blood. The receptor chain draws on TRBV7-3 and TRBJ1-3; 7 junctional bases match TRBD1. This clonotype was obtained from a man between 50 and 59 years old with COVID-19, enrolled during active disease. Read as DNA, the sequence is TGTGCCAGCAGCTTAGACCGACCGGGGACAGCTGGAAACACCATATATTTT. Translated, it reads CASSLDRPGTAGNTIYF.